This T cell receptor beta chain emerged from a study of identical twins. Study findings and constraints: Out-of-frame beta sequences exhibited a weaker degree of excess twin sharing.

Germline loops: CDR1 SEHNR, CDR2 FQNEAQ (reference sequence). The CDR3 spans 14 residues. V dropped 5 bases and J dropped 1 base, with 12 bases sitting between them. TCRdb used MiXCR to reprocess the 5' RACE reads, holding one entry per CDR3 protein. The sample shows about 570,000 distinct CDR3 sequences, 9.6% of them seen only once. On this clonotype: Antigen specificity is unknown.

The sample also formed part of further work on yellow fever vaccine responses in identical twins. Per that study: Reportedly, the response of twins' T cells to the vaccine seemed partly convergent, partly personalized.

What was sequenced was PBMCs. This sequence was found in a woman in her late teens or twenties in good health. The chain carries TRBV7-9 and TRBJ2-7, with D possibly TRBD1 on 5 matching bases. Written as DNA, the CDR3 is TGTGCCAGCAGCCCCGGTTCAGGGTCCTACGAGCAGTACTTC. This encodes CASSPGSGSYEQYF.